A single sample is the source of the 10 T cell receptor beta chains below, sequenced in a study of shared clonotypes between healthy human individuals (dated by TCRdb to about 2020). Library preparation employed the immunoSEQ multiplex PCR assay. The source is immuneACCESS, and TCRdb retained only in-frame sequences with V and J called. Part of the clones is not carried over; for the studies checked, unresolved V genes explain less than half of this, and the remainder is unexplained. The sample profile shows roughly 2,500,000 clones; roughly 93% of them were found once. Roughly 0.39% of the sample is held by the ten biggest clonotypes. The sequenced material came from naive CD4+ T cells from PBMCs. The cell subset or site label, read with the paper, signifies: CD45RA+ positively selected. Receptors were obtained from a man aged 18 to 29 in good health. Some clones in this sample may be carry-over from other donors' samples.

The rearrangement uses TRBV4-3 and TRBJ1-3; TRBD1 agrees at 8 bases. The CDR3 runs 14 residues. The germline V gene encodes CDR1 LGHNA and CDR2 YSLEER. The junction had 3 bases not matched to a gene; V was cut back by 4 bases and J by 4 bases. CDR3 sequence: CASSRTGRGNTIYF. CDR3 nucleotides: TGCGCCAGCAGCCGGACAGGGCGAGGAAACACCATATATTTT.

V gene TRBV9 combines with J gene TRBJ2-1, with D tentatively TRBD1 (6 bases). CDR1 and CDR2 from the germline V gene are SGDLS and YYNGEE. V was clipped by 0 bases and J by 7 bases, with 20 bases between them. The CDR3 totals 17 residues. The CDR3 DNA sequence: TGTGCCAGCAGCGTAGGTCTGGCGGCCTACCAGGGGAATGAGCAGTTCTTC. Translating gives CASSVGLAAYQGNEQFF.

The rearrangement joins TRBV7-9 to TRBJ2-7; D is perhaps TRBD2 (5 bases). The CDR3 is 15 amino acids. Germline V gene lookup returns CDR1 SEHNR and CDR2 FQNEAQ (reference sequence). The V gene lost 0 bases and the J gene lost 6 bases, with 15 bases spanning the gap. The CDR3 bases are TGTGCCAGCAGCTTAGCGGCTAGCACAAAAGGCGAGCAGTACTTC. This encodes CASSLAASTKGEQYF.

In nucleotides, the CDR3 is TGTGCCAGCAGCCTTAGCCAGGGAAATGGCTACGAGCAGTACTTC. Translating it yields CASSLSQGNGYEQYF. The chain links TRBV7-2 to TRBJ2-7; possible D gene TRBD1, 5 bases. The V gene lost 5 bases and the J gene lost 3 bases, with 17 bases spanning the gap. Germline CDR1 and CDR2: SGHTA and FQGNSA. CDR3 size: 15 residues.

This chain joins TRBV2 and TRBJ2-1; 10 positions match TRBD1. Germline V gene sequence: CDR1 SNHLY, CDR2 FYNNEI. The trim removed 5 bases at V and 7 bases at J, leaving 8 bases unmatched. The CDR3 is made up of 15 amino acids. The CDR3 DNA reads TGTGCCAGCAGTTATGACAGGGGGCTATCGAATGAGCAGTTCTTC. Its translation: CASSYDRGLSNEQFF. Using reference TRBV2 and TRBJ2-1 for the parts outside the CDR3, the full variable domain is EPEVTQTPSHQVTQMGQEVILRCVPISNHLYFYWYRQILGQKVEFLVSFYNNEISEKSEIFDDQFSVERPDGSNFTLKIRSTKLEDSAMYFCASSYDRGLSNEQFFGPGTRLTVL.

This clone is a singleton in its sample. The genes are TRBV7-8 and TRBJ2-5; TRBD1 is a possible D gene (6 bases). The J call may be in error: the DNA end matches TRBJ2-7 better. This CDR3 contains 14 residues. Germline CDR1 is SGHVS and CDR2 is FQNEAQ. The CDR3 is CASSSDRNMYEQYF. Written as DNA, the CDR3 is TGTGCCAGCAGCTCCGACAGGAACATGTACGAGCAGTACTTC.

The chain recombines TRBV28 with TRBJ2-4; D might be TRBD2 (5 bases). The CDR3 is 15 amino acids. Germline values: CDR1 MDHEN, CDR2 SYDVKM. The V and J ends lost 2 bases and 9 bases respectively, with 17 bases between them. The DNA of the CDR3 is TGTGCCAGCAGTTTAGGTGGTGAGGGTTCCAGCATTCAGTACTTC. Its protein product is CASSLGGEGSSIQYF.

This rearrangement joins TRBV30 to TRBJ2-5, with D possibly being TRBD2 (6 bases). V was pared by 3 bases and J by 1 base, with 21 bases between. The germline CDR1 and CDR2 sequences are GTSNPN and SVGIG (reference sequence). CDR3 size: 17 residues. CDR3 DNA sequence: TGTGCCTGGAGGTCACAACCCCGGACTACCCTCCAAGAGACCCAGTACTTC. Protein product: CAWRSQPRTTLQETQYF. The variable domain in full, completed from reference TRBV30 and TRBJ2-5, reads SQTIHQWPATLVQPVGSPLSLECTVEGTSNPNLYWYRQAAGRGLQLLFYSVGIGQISSEVPQNLSASRPQDRQFILSSKKLLLSDSGFYLCAWRSQPRTTLQETQYFGPGTRLLVL.

V is TRBV27 and J is TRBJ2-6; 11 bases match TRBD1. The J segment lost 2 bases and the V segment lost 5 bases, leaving 5 bases of the junction unmatched. The V gene's germline CDR1 is MNHEY and CDR2 SMNVEV (reference sequence). The CDR3 is made up of 17 amino acids. CDR3 nucleotide sequence: TGTGCCAGCAGTCCTGGACAGGGGGCGCCTGGGGCCAACGTCCTGACTTTC. Translated, it gives CASSPGQGAPGANVLTF.

The CDR3 DNA is TGTGCCAGCAGTTACCAACCGGGACAGCGGCTCGTCTCTGGGGCCAACGTCCTGACTTTC. Translated: CASSYQPGQRLVSGANVLTF. The rearrangement joins TRBV21-1 to TRBJ2-6; TRBD1, as called in the table, went unchecked against the DNA. TRBV21-1 is a known pseudogene. The CDR3 loop spans 20 amino acids.